This T cell receptor (beta chain) originates from a study of CD8 T cells in Susac syndrome. After extraction with the RNeasy kit, 0.5 to 1 ug of the RNA was reverse transcribed using random hexamers. Amplification of TCR beta CDR3 used immunoSEQ multiplex PCR across 54 Vbeta and 13 Jbeta. TCRdb recomputed calls from the immunoSEQ multiplex PCR reads with MiXCR, one row per CDR3 protein. The sample has under 200,000 distinct CDR3 sequences; approximately 95% are singletons. Sequencing of TCR beta was carried out in blood CD8+ and CD4+ T cells. The diagnostic criteria were recently defined, and patients with Susac syndrome met them for definite or probable disease. Whole-study results and caveats: The total CD8+ repertoires yielded 15 to 20 Susac-specific public clones and the CD8+ TEMRA repertoires yielded 4 or 5.

Note on this clonotype: Its antigen is as yet unknown.

CDR3 length equals 12 residues. V lost 1 base to trimming and J lost 9 bases, with 11 bases between them. Germline V gives CDR1 SGHDT, CDR2 YYEEEE. Material: CD8+ T cells from PBMCs. This rearrangement joins TRBV5-6 to TRBJ2-7; the D gene is possibly TRBD1 (6 bases). This clonotype was sampled from a human donor with Susac syndrome. Written as DNA, the CDR3 is TGTGCCAGCAGCTTGAGGGACACCTGGCAGTACTTC. Protein sequence: CASSLRDTWQYF.